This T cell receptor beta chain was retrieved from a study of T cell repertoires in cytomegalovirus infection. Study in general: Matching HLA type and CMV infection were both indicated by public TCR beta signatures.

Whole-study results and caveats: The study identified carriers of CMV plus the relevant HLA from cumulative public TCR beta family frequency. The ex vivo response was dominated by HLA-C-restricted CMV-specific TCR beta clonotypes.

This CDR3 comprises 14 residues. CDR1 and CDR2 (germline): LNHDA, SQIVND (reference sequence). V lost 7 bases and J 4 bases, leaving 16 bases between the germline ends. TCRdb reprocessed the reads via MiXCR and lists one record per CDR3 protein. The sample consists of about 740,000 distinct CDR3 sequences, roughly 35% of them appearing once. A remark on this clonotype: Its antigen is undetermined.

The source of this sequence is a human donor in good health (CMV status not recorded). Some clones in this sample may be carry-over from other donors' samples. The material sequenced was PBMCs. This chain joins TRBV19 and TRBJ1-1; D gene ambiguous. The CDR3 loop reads CASKFLGPGTEAFF. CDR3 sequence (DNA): TGTGCCAGTAAGTTCCTAGGGCCGGGCACTGAAGCTTTCTTT.